This T cell receptor beta chain appears in the sequencing data of a study of blood T cells in healthy people across ages. General study points: Total diversity from one million sequenced T cells was likely underestimated. TCR beta diversity was tightly associated with the proportion of naive T cells.

Germline V gene sequence: CDR1 DFQATT, CDR2 SNEGSKA (reference sequence). V was clipped by 4 bases and J by 9 bases, with 19 bases between them. The CDR3 has 13 residues. This clonotype was seen a single time. The antigen is unknown. Next came a second PCR, run for about 7 to 12 cycles, which used a sample-barcoded 5' primer along with a J-beta primer mix. TCRdb reprocessed the 5' RACE reads with MiXCR, giving one entry per CDR3 protein. The repertoire consists of approximately 770,000 distinct CDR3 sequences, with 58% occurring once and the leading ten covering about 20%. The rearrangement links TRBV20-1 to TRBJ2-7; D is perhaps TRBD1 (7 bases). The clonotype originates from a man aged 30-40 years in good health. The sample consisted of blood. This chain's CDR3 is CSAKTGDRARQYF. CDR3 coding DNA: TGCAGTGCTAAAACGGGGGACAGAGCGAGGCAGTACTTC.